The 10 T cell receptor beta chains reported below all come from one sample, sequenced in a study of cytomegalovirus exposure and HLA in healthy donors. Both 60 Vbeta primers and 13 Jbeta primers went into the PCR. The repertoire was sequenced with immunoSEQ multiplex PCR; TCRdb's copy has only in-frame clones and lacks some. This table holds tens of thousands of clones, about 60% found once. The sequenced sample was PBMCs. Receptor source: a man aged 55 to 70 in good health and CMV-seropositive.

This rearrangement joins TRBV27 to TRBJ2-4; tentatively, D is TRBD1 (5 bases). This CDR3 region has 13 residues. Germline lookup yields CDR1 MNHEY and CDR2 SMNVEV (reference sequence). Trimming took 3 bases from V and 8 from J, leaving 11 bases between them. The CDR3 protein is CASSLADSYIQYF. The CDR3 DNA sequence: TGTGCCAGCAGTTTGGCCGACAGTTACATTCAGTACTTC.

This clone is termed large (0.1 to 1%). The chain combines TRBV28 with TRBJ2-7; a possible D gene is TRBD1 (5 bases). Trimming stripped 6 bases from V and 2 bases from J, with 8 bases between. The germline V gene has CDR1 MDHEN and CDR2 SYDVKM. This CDR3 is 12 amino acids long. CDR3 in amino acids: CASSRQPYEQYF. CDR3 bases: TGTGCCAGCAGCAGACAGCCCTACGAGCAGTACTTC. The variable domain in full, completed from reference TRBV28 and TRBJ2-7, reads DVKVTQSSRYLVKRTGEKVFLECVQDMDHENMFWYRQDPGLGLRLIYFSYDVKMKEKGDIPEGYSVSREKKERFSLILESASTNQTSMYLCASSRQPYEQYFGPGTRLTVT.

This clone was seen only a few times. The genes are TRBV27 and TRBJ1-2, with 7 bases lining up with TRBD1. Germline CDR1 is MNHEY and CDR2 is SMNVEV (reference sequence). V was clipped by 10 bases and J by 0 bases; unmatched bases: 8. The CDR3 covers 14 residues. DNA of the CDR3: TGTGCCACCAAAACAGGGGCCGCTAACTATGGCTACACCTTC. It specifies CATKTGAANYGYTF.

This clone came up a few times. J is TRBJ2-2 and V is TRBV30; no clear D. The CDR3 is 14 residues long. Trimming left V 1 base short and J 1 base short, with 7 bases between. Germline V gene sequence: CDR1 GTSNPN, CDR2 SVGIG (reference sequence). CDR3 region: CAWSGLVNTGELFF. CDR3 sequence (DNA): TGTGCCTGGAGTGGACTGGTGAACACCGGGGAGCTGTTTTTT. The entire variable domain, with the rest obtained from reference TRBV30 and TRBJ2-2, is as follows: SQTIHQWPATLVQPVGSPLSLECTVEGTSNPNLYWYRQAAGRGLQLLFYSVGIGQISSEVPQNLSASRPQDRQFILSSKKLLLSDSGFYLCAWSGLVNTGELFFGEGSRLTVL.

The V gene is TRBV15, the J gene TRBJ2-3; 7 nucleotides match TRBD2. The junction had 7 bases not matched to a gene; V was cut back by 0 bases and J by 4 bases. CDR1 and CDR2 (germline): LNHNV, YYDKDF (reference sequence). CDR3 length: 16 residues. As DNA, the CDR3 is TGTGCCACCAGCAGAGATCGTGGGCGGGAGTCAGATACGCAGTATTTT. Its protein product is CATSRDRGRESDTQYF.

This clone was counted only a few times. The rearrangement uses TRBV7-9 and TRBJ2-2; no firm D call. The length of the CDR3 is 14 residues. Germline CDR1 is SEHNR and CDR2 is FQNEAQ (reference sequence). The ends were cut back, 8 bases at V and 0 bases at J, with 10 bases in the middle. This CDR3 reads CASGQLTNTGELFF. The CDR3 DNA follows: TGTGCCAGCGGGCAGCTAACGAACACCGGGGAGCTGTTTTTT.

This chain connects TRBV7-2 to TRBJ1-2; possibly TRBD1 for D (5 bases). From germline, CDR1 is SGHTA and CDR2 FQGNSA. The CDR3 consists of 15 residues. V shed 1 base and J shed 5 bases, with 14 bases lying between them. The CDR3 region is CASSLEGLGGYGYTF. The DNA of the CDR3 is TGTGCCAGCAGCTTAGAAGGGCTTGGGGGGTATGGCTACACCTTC.

The chain carries TRBV10-2 and TRBJ1-1; D not certain. CDR1 and CDR2 (germline): WSHSY, SAAADI. Trimming took 6 bases from V and 1 from J, leaving 6 bases between them. The CDR3 totals 12 residues. The CDR3 region is CASSRENTEAFF. The CDR3 DNA follows: TGCGCCAGCAGCCGGGAGAACACTGAAGCTTTCTTT.

This clone was counted only a few times. The chain has TRBV30 and TRBJ1-4; D not certain. Germline V gene lookup returns CDR1 GTSNPN and CDR2 SVGIG (reference sequence). V dropped 3 bases and J dropped 5 bases, with 10 bases sitting between them. CDR3 size: 13 residues. The CDR3 spells CAWRAVANEKLFF. Written as DNA, the CDR3 is TGTGCCTGGAGGGCGGTGGCCAATGAAAAACTGTTTTTT. Together with reference TRBV30 and TRBJ1-4, the CDR3 gives the full variable domain: SQTIHQWPATLVQPVGSPLSLECTVEGTSNPNLYWYRQAAGRGLQLLFYSVGIGQISSEVPQNLSASRPQDRQFILSSKKLLLSDSGFYLCAWRAVANEKLFFGSGTQLSVL.

The rearrangement links TRBV9 to TRBJ2-7; D unclear. Germline V gives CDR1 SGDLS, CDR2 YYNGEE. This CDR3 has 14 amino acids. V lost 0 bases and J 3 bases, leaving 10 bases between the germline ends. CDR3 sequence (DNA): TGTGCCAGCAGCGTAGGACCTGACAACTACGAGCAGTACTTC. Encoded protein: CASSVGPDNYEQYF. Looking up the rest from reference TRBV9 and TRBJ2-7 gives the full variable domain: DSGVTQTPKHLITATGQRVTLRCSPRSGDLSVYWYQQSLDQGLQFLIQYYNGEERAKGNILERFSAQQFPDLHSELNLSSLELGDSALYFCASSVGPDNYEQYFGPGTRLTVT.